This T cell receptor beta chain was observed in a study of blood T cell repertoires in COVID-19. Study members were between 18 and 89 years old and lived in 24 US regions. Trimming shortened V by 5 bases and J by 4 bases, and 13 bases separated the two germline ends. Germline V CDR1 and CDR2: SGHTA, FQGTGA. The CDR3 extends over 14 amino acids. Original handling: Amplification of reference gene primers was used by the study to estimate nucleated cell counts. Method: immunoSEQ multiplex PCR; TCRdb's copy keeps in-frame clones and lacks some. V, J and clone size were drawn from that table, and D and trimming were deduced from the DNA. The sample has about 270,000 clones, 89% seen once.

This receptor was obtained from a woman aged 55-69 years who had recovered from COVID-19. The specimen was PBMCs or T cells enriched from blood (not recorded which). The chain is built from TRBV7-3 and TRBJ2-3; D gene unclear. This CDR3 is CASSRVSRADTQYF. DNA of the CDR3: TGTGCCAGCAGCCGGGTCAGTCGGGCAGATACGCAGTATTTT. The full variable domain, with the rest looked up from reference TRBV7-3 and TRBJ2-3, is GAGVSQTPSNKVTEKGKYVELRCDPISGHTALYWYRQSLGQGPEFLIYFQGTGAADDSGLPNDRFFAVRPEGSVSTLKIQRTERGDSAVYLCASSRVSRADTQYFGPGTRLTVL.